These 4 T cell receptor beta chains came from one sample sequenced in a study of T cells after yellow fever vaccination. A single record per CDR3 protein comes from TCRdb applying MiXCR to the 5' RACE reads. The data show approximately 550,000 distinct CDR3 sequences, 15% to 20% seen once. Material: PBMCs, obtained 15 days after the yellow fever booster vaccination. The receptors originated from a man aged 30 to 39 who received the YFV17D yellow fever vaccine.

This clonotype has just a few counts. J is TRBJ2-7 and V is TRBV5-6, with 7 nucleotides matching TRBD2. This CDR3 comprises 18 residues. Germline V lookup: CDR1 SGHDT, CDR2 YYEEEE. The V segment lost 4 bases and the J segment 5 bases; nucleotides outside the gene matches: 21. CDR3 sequence (DNA): TGTGCCAGCAGCCCTGCCGGGGCTAGCGGAGGTACGGACGACGAGCAGTACTTC. It codes for CASSPAGASGGTDDEQYF.

The chain combines TRBV9 with TRBJ2-7, with 7 bases aligning to TRBD1. The CDR3 runs 17 residues. V shed 4 bases, J shed 1 base, and the junction held 14 bases outside the gene matches. CDR1 SGDLS and CDR2 YYNGEE come from the germline V gene. CDR3 sequence (DNA): TGTGCCAGCAGCCCCTCAGGGGGTAGACTCCCATCCTACGAGCAGTACTTC. Protein: CASSPSGGRLPSYEQYF.

This clonotype was seen a handful of times. The rearrangement joins TRBV14 to TRBJ2-5, with 9 positions matching TRBD2. Per germline, CDR1 SGHDN and CDR2 FVKESK. This CDR3 region has 18 residues. The trim removed 2 bases at V and 5 bases at J, leaving 15 bases unmatched. CDR3 loop: CASSQKGLAGAIYETQYF. The CDR3 DNA sequence: TGTGCCAGCAGCCAAAAGGGCTTAGCGGGAGCCATATATGAGACCCAGTACTTC.

The chain couples TRBV18 to TRBJ2-5; 14 nucleotides line up with TRBD2. J gave up 5 bases and V 3 bases, and 8 bases lay outside the gene matches. CDR3 length: 17 amino acids. CDR1 and CDR2 (germline): KGHSH, LQKENI. The CDR3 loop is CASSPPEGLAGVETQYF. The CDR3 DNA reads TGTGCCAGCTCACCGCCGGAGGGACTAGCGGGAGTGGAGACCCAGTACTTC.